This paragraph reports one TCR beta chain. With 6 bases removed from V and 7 bases from J, the gap between germline ends came to 12 bases. This CDR3 is 11 amino acids long. Germline CDR1 DFQATT, CDR2 SNEGSKA (reference sequence). The data were taken from a study of CD8+ T cells in alopecia areata. cDNA reverse transcribed from extracted RNA served as the sequencing template. Method: immunoSEQ multiplex PCR; TCRdb's copy keeps in-frame clones and lacks some. The top ten hold 0.75% to 0.95% of the sample, which has over 250,000 clones, over 45% seen once. The treatment denotes: oral pan-JAK inhibitor, 5-10 mg twice daily.

The genes are TRBV20-1 and TRBJ2-5, with no clear D. This clonotype was sampled from a human donor with alopecia areata. The starting material was CD4+ T cells sorted from blood, obtained at week 52, from a patient treated with tofacitinib. CDR3 region: CSARTGATQYF. The CDR3 DNA reads as TGCAGTGCCAGGACGGGCGCGACCCAGTACTTC.